Reported below is one TCR beta chain. Its matching antigen is unknown. This entry belongs to a study of cytomegalovirus exposure and HLA in healthy donors. Study summary: The use of the same platform for the 90 to 150 validation repertoires and the approximately 730 first-cohort repertoires was reported by a later analysis.

Sequenced by immunoSEQ multiplex PCR; TCRdb stores in-frame clones only, minus some. The data contain some 150,000 clones, roughly nine tenths of them singletons. Overall study findings and caveats: Cytomegalovirus status was reportedly diagnosed by the classifier with high sensitivity and specificity. Generally TCR sequences proved uncommon, though certain public TCRs appeared in numerous donors.

The sequenced material came from PBMCs. This clonotype was obtained from a man in his late teens or twenties in good health and CMV-seropositive.

CDR3 sequence: CATSRHLWDRGGGEQFF. CDR3 coding DNA: TGTGCCACCAGCAGACATCTCTGGGACCGGGGGGGAGGTGAGCAGTTCTTC. The gene calls are TRBV15 and TRBJ2-1; 8 bases are a match to TRBD2. This CDR3 is 17 amino acids long. Germline V gene data show CDR1 as LNHNV and CDR2 as YYDKDF (reference sequence). J lost 9 bases, V lost 2 bases, and 15 bases had no gene match.